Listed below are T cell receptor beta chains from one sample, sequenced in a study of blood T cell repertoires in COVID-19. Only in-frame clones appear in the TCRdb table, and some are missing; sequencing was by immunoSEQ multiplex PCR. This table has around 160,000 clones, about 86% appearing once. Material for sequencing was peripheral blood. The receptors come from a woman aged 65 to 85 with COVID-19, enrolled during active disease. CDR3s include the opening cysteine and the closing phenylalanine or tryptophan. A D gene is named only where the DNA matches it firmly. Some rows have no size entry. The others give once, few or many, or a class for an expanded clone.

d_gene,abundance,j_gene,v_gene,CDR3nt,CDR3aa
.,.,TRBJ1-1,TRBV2,TGTGCCAGCAGCAGGGCGAACACTGAAGCTTTCTTT,CASSRANTEAFF
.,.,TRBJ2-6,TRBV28,TGTGCCAGCAACCGACAGAAAATCTCTGGGGCCAACGTCCTGACTTTC,CASNRQKISGANVLTF
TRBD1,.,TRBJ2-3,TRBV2,TGTGCCAGCAGTGGATGGACAGGGGGCGAGGATACGCAGTATTTT,CASSGWTGGEDTQYF
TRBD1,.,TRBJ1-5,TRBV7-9,TGTGCCAGCAGCCGCGGGGCGACAGGGATCGGTCAGCCCCAGCATTTT,CASSRGATGIGQPQHF
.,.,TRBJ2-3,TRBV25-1,TGTGCCAGCAGTGAAGAGGGCCAGCTCACAGATACGCAGTATTTT,CASSEEGQLTDTQYF
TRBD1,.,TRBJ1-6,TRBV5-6,TGTGCCAGCAGCCACCGGGACAGCACTAATTCACCCCTCCACTTT,CASSHRDSTNSPLHF
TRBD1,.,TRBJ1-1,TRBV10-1,TGCGCCAGCAAGGTGGGCGGGACAGCTAACACTGAAGCTTTCTTT,CASKVGGTANTEAFF
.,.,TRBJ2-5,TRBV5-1,TGCGCCAGCAGCTTGGGCCCTCAGGGGACCCAGTACTTC,CASSLGPQGTQYF
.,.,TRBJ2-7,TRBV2,TGTGCCAGCAGTCTCGACTGGGGCTTGGACTTC,CASSLDWGLDF
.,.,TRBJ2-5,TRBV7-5,TGTGTCAGAAGCTTAGCGGCGCTAGCGGAGAGAAACCAAGAGACCCAGTACTTC,CVRSLAALAERNQETQYF
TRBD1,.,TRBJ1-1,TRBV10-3,TGTGCCATCAGCCCCGGACAGGGTGAGACTGAAGCTTTCTTT,CAISPGQGETEAFF
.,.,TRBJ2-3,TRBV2,TGTGCCAGCACCCAGGGTAGGGCAAATACGCAGTATTTT,CASTQGRANTQYF
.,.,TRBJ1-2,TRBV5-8,TGTGCCAGCCCTGAAGCCAGGGGAGACTATGGCTACACCTTC,CASPEARGDYGYTF
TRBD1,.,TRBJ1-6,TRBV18,TGTGCCAGCTCACGGGGACAGGGGAATAATTCACCCCTCCACTTT,CASSRGQGNNSPLHF
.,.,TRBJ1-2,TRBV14,TGTGCCAGCAGCCTAACAGTGTTCTATGGCTACACCTTC,CASSLTVFYGYTF
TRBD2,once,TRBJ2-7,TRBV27,TGTGCCAGCAGTTCGGGACTAGCGGGTTACGAGCAGTACTTC,CASSSGLAGYEQYF
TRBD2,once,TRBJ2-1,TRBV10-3,TGTGCCATCAGCGGACTAGCCGGTGAGCAGTTCTTC,CAISGLAGEQFF
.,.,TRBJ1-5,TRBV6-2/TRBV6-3,TGTGCCAGCAGTCCCGTTAGCCGCAATCAGCCCCAGCATTTT,CASSPVSRNQPQHF
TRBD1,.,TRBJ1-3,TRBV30,TGTGCCTGGACCGGGACAGGAGGAAACACCATATATTTT,CAWTGTGGNTIYF
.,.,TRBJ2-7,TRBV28,TGTGGCTGCGGAAATTCCTACGAGCAGTACTTC,CGCGNSYEQYF
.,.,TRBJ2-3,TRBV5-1,TGCGCCAGCAGCTTGGTTGAGATTGATACGCAGTATTTT,CASSLVEIDTQYF
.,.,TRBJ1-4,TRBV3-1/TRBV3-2,TGTGCCAGCAGCCCGATCCAGACAGTGAGCAATGAAAAACTGTTTTTT,CASSPIQTVSNEKLFF
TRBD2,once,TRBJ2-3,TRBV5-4,TGTGCCAGCAGCCCCAGCGGGGGCACAGATACGCAGTATTTT,CASSPSGGTDTQYF
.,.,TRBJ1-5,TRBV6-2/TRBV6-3,TGTGCCAGCAGTTATGAGGGGCCCCAGCATTTT,CASSYEGPQHF
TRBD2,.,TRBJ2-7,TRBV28,TGTGCCACCCGGGGGGGGAGCGGCACCTACGAGCAGTACTTC,CATRGGSGTYEQYF
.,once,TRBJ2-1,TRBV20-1,TGCAGTGCCCCCTGGCTAGATGAGCAGTTCTTC,CSAPWLDEQFF
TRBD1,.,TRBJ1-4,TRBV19,TGTGCCAGTAGTATAGGACAGGGAGAAGCTGAAAAACTGTTTTTT,CASSIGQGEAEKLFF
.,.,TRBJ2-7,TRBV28,TGTGCCAGCAGTCCGACGAGGGCAAGTTACGAGCAGTACTTC,CASSPTRASYEQYF
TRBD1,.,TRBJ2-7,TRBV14,TGTGCCAGCAGCGACAGACAAGGGGGCTACTACGAGCAGTACTTC,CASSDRQGGYYEQYF
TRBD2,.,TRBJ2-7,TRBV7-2,TGTGCCAGCAGCTTATACCCCGGGGGGGCCTACGAGCAGTACTTC,CASSLYPGGAYEQYF
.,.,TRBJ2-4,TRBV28,TGTGCCAGCAGCGGATTAGCGGTAGCCAAAAACATTCAGTACTTC,CASSGLAVAKNIQYF
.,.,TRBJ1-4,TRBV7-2,TGTGCCAGCAGCTCCCTCGAGGCAACTAATGAAAAACTGTTTTTT,CASSSLEATNEKLFF
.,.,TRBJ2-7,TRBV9,TGTGCCAGCAGCCCCTCCGGGGGAATAAACTACGAGCAGTACTTC,CASSPSGGINYEQYF
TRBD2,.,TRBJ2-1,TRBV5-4,TGTGCCAGCAGCTTTCCACGACTAGCGGGGGGGGGATACAATGAGCAGTTCTTC,CASSFPRLAGGGYNEQFF
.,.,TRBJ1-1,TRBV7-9,TGTGCCAGCAGCGCAACGGGGGCTGAAGCTTTCTTT,CASSATGAEAFF
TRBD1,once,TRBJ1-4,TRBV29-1,TGCAGCGTTGGCGTACAGGGGACTTATGAAAAACTGTTTTTT,CSVGVQGTYEKLFF
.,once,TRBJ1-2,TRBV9,TGTGCCAGCAACCCCAGGGGCCAAGGGTATGGCTACACCTTC,CASNPRGQGYGYTF
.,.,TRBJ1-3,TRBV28,TGTGCCAGCAGTTTCCCCCAGCTAGCTGGAAACACCATATATTTT,CASSFPQLAGNTIYF
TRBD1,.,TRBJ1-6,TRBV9,TGTGCCAGCAGCGTATCCCCGGGACAGACCAATTCACCCCTCCACTTT,CASSVSPGQTNSPLHF
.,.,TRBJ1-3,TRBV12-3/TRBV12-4,TGTGCCAGCAGTTTTTTCTTAGGAAACACCATATATTTT,CASSFFLGNTIYF